The T cell receptor beta chain under discussion was sequenced for a study of T cell repertoires in cytomegalovirus infection. Study-level information: Signatures in public TCR beta sequences pointed to both CMV infection and matching HLA type.

The table lists this clonotype with many counts. The CDR3 consists of 14 residues. V shed 4 bases, J shed 7 bases, and the junction held 3 bases outside the gene matches. The V gene's germline CDR1 is SGHTA and CDR2 FQGNSA. TCRdb used MiXCR to reprocess the reads, holding one entry per CDR3 protein. The sample includes fewer than 80,000 distinct CDR3 sequences, 3.7% seen only once; the top ten take 3.5% to 6%. The sample consisted of PBMCs. V and J are TRBV7-2 and TRBJ2-1; 11 bases match TRBD1. The receptor was isolated from a human donor in good health (CMV status not recorded). Some clones in this sample may be carry-over from other donors' samples. CDR3 coding DNA: TGTGCCAGCAGCTGGACAGGGGGCAAAAATGAGCAGTTCTTC. This sequence encodes CASSWTGGKNEQFF.